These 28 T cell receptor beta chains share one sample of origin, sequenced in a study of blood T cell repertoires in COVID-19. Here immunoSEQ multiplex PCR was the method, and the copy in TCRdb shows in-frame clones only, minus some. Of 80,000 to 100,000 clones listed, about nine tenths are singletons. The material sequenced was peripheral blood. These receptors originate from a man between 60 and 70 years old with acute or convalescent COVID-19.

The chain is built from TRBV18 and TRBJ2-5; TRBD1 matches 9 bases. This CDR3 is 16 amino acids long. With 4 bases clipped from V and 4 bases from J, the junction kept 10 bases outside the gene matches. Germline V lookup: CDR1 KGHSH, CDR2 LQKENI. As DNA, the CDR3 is TGTGCCAGCTCACGCTACGATAAGACAGGGGGAGAGACCCAGTACTTC. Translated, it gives CASSRYDKTGGETQYF.

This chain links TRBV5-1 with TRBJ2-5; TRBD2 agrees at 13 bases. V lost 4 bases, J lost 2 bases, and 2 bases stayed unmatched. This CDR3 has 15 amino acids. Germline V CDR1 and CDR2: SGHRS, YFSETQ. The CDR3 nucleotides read TGCGCCAGCAGCCCGGGACTAGCGGGACAAGAGACCCAGTACTTC. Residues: CASSPGLAGQETQYF. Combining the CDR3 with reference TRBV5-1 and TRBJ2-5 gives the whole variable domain KAGVTQTPRYLIKTRGQQVTLSCSPISGHRSVSWYQQTPGQGLQFLFEYFSETQRNKGNFPGRFSGRQFSNSRSEMNVSTLELGDSALYLCASSPGLAGQETQYFGPGTRLLVL.

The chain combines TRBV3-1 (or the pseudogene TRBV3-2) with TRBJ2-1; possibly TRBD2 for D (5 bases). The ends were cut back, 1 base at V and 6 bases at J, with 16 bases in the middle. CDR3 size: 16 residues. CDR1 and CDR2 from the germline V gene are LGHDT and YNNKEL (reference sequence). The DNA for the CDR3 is TGTGCCAGCAGCCAAGCACCCACAGTAGAGGGCAATGAGCAGTTCTTC. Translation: CASSQAPTVEGNEQFF.

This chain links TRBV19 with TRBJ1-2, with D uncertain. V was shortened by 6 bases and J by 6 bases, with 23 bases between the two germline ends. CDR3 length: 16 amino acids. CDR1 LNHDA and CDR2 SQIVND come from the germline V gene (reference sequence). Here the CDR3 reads CASSPTTGVPWDGYTF. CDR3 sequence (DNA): TGTGCCAGTAGCCCGACCACCGGAGTCCCATGGGATGGCTACACCTTC.

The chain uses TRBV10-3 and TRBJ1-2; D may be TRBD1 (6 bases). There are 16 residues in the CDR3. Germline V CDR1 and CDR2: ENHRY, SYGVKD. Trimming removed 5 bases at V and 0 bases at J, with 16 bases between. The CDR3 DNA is TGTGCCATCAGTTTGGACAGAAGGAAAACTAACTATGGCTACACCTTC. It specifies CAISLDRRKTNYGYTF.

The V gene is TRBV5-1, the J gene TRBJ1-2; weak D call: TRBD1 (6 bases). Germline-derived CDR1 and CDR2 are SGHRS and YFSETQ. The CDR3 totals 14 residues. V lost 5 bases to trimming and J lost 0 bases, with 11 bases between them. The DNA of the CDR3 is TGCGCCAGCAGACTCGGGACATCTAACTATGGCTACACCTTC. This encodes CASRLGTSNYGYTF.

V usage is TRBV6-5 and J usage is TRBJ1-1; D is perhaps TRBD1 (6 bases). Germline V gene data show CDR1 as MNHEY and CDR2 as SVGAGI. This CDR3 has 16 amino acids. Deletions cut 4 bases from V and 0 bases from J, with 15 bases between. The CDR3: CASSLTGRSMNTEAFF. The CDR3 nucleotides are TGTGCCAGCAGTTTGACAGGCCGTTCAATGAACACTGAAGCTTTCTTT.

The CDR3 nucleotides read TGTGCCACCAGTGACCCGACTAGCGGGGCAGATACGCAGTATTTT. Its protein product is CATSDPTSGADTQYF. This rearrangement joins TRBV24-1 to TRBJ2-3, with TRBD2 matching over 11 bases. The CDR3 extends over 15 amino acids. CDR1 and CDR2 (germline): KGHDR, SFDVKD. J was trimmed by 4 bases and V by 4 bases; bases with no gene match: 3.

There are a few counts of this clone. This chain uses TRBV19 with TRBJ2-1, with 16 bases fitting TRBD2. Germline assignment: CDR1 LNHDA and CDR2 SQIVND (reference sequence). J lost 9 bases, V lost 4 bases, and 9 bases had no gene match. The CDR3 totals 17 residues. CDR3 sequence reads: CASSKGTSGGAFSEQFF. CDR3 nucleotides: TGTGCCAGTAGTAAGGGGACTAGCGGGGGGGCCTTCAGTGAGCAGTTCTTC.

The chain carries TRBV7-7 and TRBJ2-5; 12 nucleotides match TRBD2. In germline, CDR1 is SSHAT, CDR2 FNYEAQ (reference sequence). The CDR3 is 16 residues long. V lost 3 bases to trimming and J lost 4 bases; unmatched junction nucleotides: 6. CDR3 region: CASSFPLAGGIETQYF. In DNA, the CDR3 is TGTGCCAGCAGCTTCCCACTAGCGGGGGGCATAGAGACCCAGTACTTC. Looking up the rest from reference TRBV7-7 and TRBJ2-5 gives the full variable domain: GAGVSQSPRYKVTKRGQDVTLRCDPISSHATLYWYQQALGQGPEFLTYFNYEAQPDKSGLPSDRFSAERPEGSISTLTIQRTEQRDSAMYRCASSFPLAGGIETQYFGPGTRLLVL.

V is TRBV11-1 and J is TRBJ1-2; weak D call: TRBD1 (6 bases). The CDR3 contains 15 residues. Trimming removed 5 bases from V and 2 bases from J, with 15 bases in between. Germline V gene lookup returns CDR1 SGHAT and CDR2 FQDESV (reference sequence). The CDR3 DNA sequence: TGTGCCAGCAGCCCCAACGGGGGGGCAAACTATGGCTACACCTTC. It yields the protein CASSPNGGANYGYTF.

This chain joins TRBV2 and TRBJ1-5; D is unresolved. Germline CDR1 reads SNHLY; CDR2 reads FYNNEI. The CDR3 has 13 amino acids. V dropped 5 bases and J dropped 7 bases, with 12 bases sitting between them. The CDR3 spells CASSSHGEQPQHF. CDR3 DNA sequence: TGTGCCAGCAGTTCCCACGGGGAACAGCCCCAGCATTTT. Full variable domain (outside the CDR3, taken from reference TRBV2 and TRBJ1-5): EPEVTQTPSHQVTQMGQEVILRCVPISNHLYFYWYRQILGQKVEFLVSFYNNEISEKSEIFDDQFSVERPDGSNFTLKIRSTKLEDSAMYFCASSSHGEQPQHFGDGTRLSIL.

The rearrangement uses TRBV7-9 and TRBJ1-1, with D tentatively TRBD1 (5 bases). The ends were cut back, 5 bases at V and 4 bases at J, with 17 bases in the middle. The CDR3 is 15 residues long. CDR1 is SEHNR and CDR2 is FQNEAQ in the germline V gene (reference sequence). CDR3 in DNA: TGTGCCAGCAGCCATCTCTGGCAGGGTTCCACTGAAGCTTTCTTT. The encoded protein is CASSHLWQGSTEAFF.

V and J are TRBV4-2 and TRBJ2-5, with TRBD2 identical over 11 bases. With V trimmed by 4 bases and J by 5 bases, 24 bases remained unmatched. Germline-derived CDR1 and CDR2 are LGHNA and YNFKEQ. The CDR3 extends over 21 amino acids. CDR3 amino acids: CASSPRGVAGGPRGQFETQYF. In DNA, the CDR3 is TGTGCCAGCAGCCCTCGGGGGGTAGCGGGGGGGCCGAGGGGGCAATTTGAGACCCAGTACTTC.

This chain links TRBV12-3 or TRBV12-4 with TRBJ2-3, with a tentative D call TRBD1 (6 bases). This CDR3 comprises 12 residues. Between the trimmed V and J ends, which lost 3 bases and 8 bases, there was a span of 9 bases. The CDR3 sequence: CASSFIQGTQYF. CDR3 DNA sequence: TGTGCCAGCAGTTTCATACAGGGTACGCAGTATTTT.

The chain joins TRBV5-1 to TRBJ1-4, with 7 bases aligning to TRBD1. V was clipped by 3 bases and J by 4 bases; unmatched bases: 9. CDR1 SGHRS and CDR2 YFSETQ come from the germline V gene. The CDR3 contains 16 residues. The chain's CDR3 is CASSSNLQGFNEKLFF. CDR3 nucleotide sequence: TGCGCCAGCAGCTCCAACTTACAGGGGTTTAATGAAAAACTGTTTTTT. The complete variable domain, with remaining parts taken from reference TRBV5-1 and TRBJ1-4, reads KAGVTQTPRYLIKTRGQQVTLSCSPISGHRSVSWYQQTPGQGLQFLFEYFSETQRNKGNFPGRFSGRQFSNSRSEMNVSTLELGDSALYLCASSSNLQGFNEKLFFGSGTQLSVL.

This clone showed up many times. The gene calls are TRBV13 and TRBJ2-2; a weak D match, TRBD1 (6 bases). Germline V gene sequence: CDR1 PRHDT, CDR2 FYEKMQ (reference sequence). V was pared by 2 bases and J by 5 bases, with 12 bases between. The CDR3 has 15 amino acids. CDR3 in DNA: TGTGCCAGCAGCTTACTAGGGGGTCGTACCGGGGAGCTGTTTTTT. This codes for CASSLLGGRTGELFF.

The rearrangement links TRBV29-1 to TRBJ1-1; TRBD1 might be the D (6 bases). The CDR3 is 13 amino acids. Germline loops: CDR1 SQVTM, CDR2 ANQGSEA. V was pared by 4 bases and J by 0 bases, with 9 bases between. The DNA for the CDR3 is TGCAGCGTTGCCGGACAGATGAACACTGAAGCTTTCTTT. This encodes CSVAGQMNTEAFF.

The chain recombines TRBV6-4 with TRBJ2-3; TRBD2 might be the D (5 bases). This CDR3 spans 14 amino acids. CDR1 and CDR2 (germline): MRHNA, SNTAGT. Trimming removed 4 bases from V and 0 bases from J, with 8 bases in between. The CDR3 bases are TGTGCCAGCAGTGTAGCGTTAAGCACAGATACGCAGTATTTT. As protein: CASSVALSTDTQYF.

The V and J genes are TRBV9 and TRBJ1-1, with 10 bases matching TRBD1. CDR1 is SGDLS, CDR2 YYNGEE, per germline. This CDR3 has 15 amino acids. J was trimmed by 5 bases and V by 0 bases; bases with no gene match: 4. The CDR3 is CASSVGGQGWTEAFF. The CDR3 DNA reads TGTGCCAGCAGCGTAGGGGGACAGGGGTGGACTGAAGCTTTCTTT.

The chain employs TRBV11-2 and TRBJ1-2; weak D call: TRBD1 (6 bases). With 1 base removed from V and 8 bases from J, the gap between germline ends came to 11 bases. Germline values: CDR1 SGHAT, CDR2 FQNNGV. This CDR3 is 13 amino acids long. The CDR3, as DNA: TGTGCCAGCAGCTTAGCACAGGGTAACGGCTACACCTTC. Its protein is CASSLAQGNGYTF. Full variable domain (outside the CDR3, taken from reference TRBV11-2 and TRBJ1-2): EAGVAQSPRYKIIEKRQSVAFWCNPISGHATLYWYQQILGQGPKLLIQFQNNGVVDDSQLPKDRFSAERLKGVDSTLKIQPAKLEDSAVYLCASSLAQGNGYTFGSGTRLTVV.

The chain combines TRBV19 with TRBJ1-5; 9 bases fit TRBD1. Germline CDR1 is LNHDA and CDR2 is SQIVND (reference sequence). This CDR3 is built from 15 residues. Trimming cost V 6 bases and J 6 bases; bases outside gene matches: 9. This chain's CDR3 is CASRERTGEAQPQHF. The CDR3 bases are TGTGCCAGTAGGGAGAGGACAGGGGAGGCTCAGCCCCAGCATTTT.

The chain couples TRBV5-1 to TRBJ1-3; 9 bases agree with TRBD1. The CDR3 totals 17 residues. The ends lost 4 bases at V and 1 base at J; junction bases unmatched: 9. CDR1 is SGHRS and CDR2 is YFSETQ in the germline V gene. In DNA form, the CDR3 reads TGCGCCAGCAGCCCATTCCGGGACAGGGATTCTGGAAACACCATATATTTT. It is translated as CASSPFRDRDSGNTIYF.

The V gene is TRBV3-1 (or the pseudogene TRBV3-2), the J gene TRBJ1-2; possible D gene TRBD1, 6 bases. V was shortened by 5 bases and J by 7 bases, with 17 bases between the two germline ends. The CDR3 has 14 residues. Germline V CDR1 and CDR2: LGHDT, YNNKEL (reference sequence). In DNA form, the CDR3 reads TGTGCCAGCAGCATACAGGGATCACGGGGTGGCTACACCTTC. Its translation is CASSIQGSRGGYTF.

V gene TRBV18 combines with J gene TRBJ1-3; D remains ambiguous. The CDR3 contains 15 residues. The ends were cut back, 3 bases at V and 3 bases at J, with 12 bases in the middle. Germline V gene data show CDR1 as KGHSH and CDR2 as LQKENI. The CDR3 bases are TGTGCCAGCTCACCCCGTCGGGATGTTGGAAACACCATATATTTT. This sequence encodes CASSPRRDVGNTIYF.

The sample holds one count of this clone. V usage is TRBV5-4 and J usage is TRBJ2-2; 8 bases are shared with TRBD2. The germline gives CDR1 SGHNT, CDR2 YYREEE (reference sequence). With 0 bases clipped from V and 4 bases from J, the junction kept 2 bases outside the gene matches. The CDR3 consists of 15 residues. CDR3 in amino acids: CASSLGRGATGELFF. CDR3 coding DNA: TGTGCCAGCAGCTTGGGGCGGGGGGCCACCGGGGAGCTGTTTTTT.

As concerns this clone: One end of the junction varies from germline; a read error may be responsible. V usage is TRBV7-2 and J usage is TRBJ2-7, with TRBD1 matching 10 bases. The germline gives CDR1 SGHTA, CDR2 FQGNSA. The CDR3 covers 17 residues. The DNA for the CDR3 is TGTGCCAGCAGCAGAGGAAGGGGGACAGGGGTCTCCCACGAGCAGTACTTC. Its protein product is CASSRGRGTGVSHEQYF.

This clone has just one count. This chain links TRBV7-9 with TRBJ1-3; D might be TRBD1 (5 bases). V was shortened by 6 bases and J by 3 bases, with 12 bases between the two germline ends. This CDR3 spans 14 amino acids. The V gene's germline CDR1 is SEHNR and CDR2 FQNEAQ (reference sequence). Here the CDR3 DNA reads TGTGCCAGCAGTGCGGGGGGAAATGGAAACACCATATATTTT. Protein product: CASSAGGNGNTIYF. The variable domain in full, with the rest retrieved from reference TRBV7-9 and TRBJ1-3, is DTGVSQNPRHKITKRGQNVTFRCDPISEHNRLYWYRQTLGQGPEFLTYFQNEAQLEKSRLLSDRFSAERPKGSFSTLEIQRTEQGDSAMYLCASSAGGNGNTIYFGEGSWLTVV.